These 14 T cell receptor beta chains share one sample of origin, sequenced in a study of blood T cell repertoires in COVID-19. Here immunoSEQ multiplex PCR was the method, and the copy in TCRdb shows in-frame clones only, minus some. The top ten hold 2.5% to 3.5% of the sample, which has about 87,000 clones, around 82% seen once. What was sequenced was peripheral blood. These receptors originate from an elderly woman with COVID-19, enrolled during active disease.

The V and J genes are TRBV6-6 and TRBJ1-2; 9 bases align to TRBD1. The CDR3 is 15 amino acids. Germline V gene data show CDR1 as MNHNY and CDR2 as SVGAGI (reference sequence). With 6 bases clipped from V and 8 bases from J, the junction kept 13 bases outside the gene matches. The CDR3 sequence is CASSSGTGNAFGYTF. The CDR3 DNA reads as TGTGCCAGCAGCTCCGGGACAGGGAATGCTTTCGGCTACACCTTC.

In the case of this clone: Other DNA sequences in this sample translate to the same CDR3. This chain uses TRBV18 with TRBJ2-5; 8 nucleotides line up with TRBD1. CDR1 KGHSH and CDR2 LQKENI come from the germline V gene. The trim removed 2 bases at V and 4 bases at J, leaving 0 bases unmatched. The CDR3 loop spans 13 amino acids. The CDR3 DNA reads TGTGCCAGCTCACCAACAGGGGGAGAGACCCAGTACTTC. Translating it yields CASSPTGGETQYF.

This clone showed up just a few times. The genes are TRBV18 and TRBJ2-7, with D tentatively TRBD2 (6 bases). This CDR3 has 16 residues. Germline V gene data show CDR1 as KGHSH and CDR2 as LQKENI. Trimming stripped 3 bases from V and 2 bases from J, with 17 bases between. As DNA, the CDR3 is TGTGCCAGCTCACCGCTCGTGGGGGACTTAGCCTACGAGCAGTACTTC. Encoded protein: CASSPLVGDLAYEQYF.

V and J are TRBV20-1 and TRBJ2-7; 7 bases match TRBD2. The CDR3 loop spans 12 amino acids. Germline CDR1 and CDR2: DFQATT and SNEGSKA (reference sequence). Trimming took 3 bases from V and 3 from J; bases not matched to a gene: 2. The DNA of the CDR3 is TGCAGTGCTAGTGCTAGCGGCTACGAGCAGTACTTC. Translated: CSASASGYEQYF.

V gene TRBV7-3 combines with J gene TRBJ2-3; 7 bases fit TRBD2. The germline gives CDR1 SGHTA, CDR2 FQGTGA. J gave up 5 bases and V 1 base, and 6 bases lay outside the gene matches. The CDR3 sequence is 15 residues long. The CDR3 region has the DNA TGTGCCAGCAGCTTAAGCGGGAGAGTGAGAGATACGCAGTATTTT. Its translation is CASSLSGRVRDTQYF.

This clone was detected only a few times. The chain combines TRBV6-1 with TRBJ2-7; D perhaps matches TRBD1 (5 bases). The CDR3 extends over 14 amino acids. From germline, CDR1 is MNHNS and CDR2 SASEGT. V was shortened by 2 bases and J by 3 bases, with 11 bases between the two germline ends. CDR3 loop: CASSEQGYYYEQYF. CDR3 nucleotide sequence: TGTGCCAGCAGTGAACAGGGCTACTACTACGAGCAGTACTTC.

This chain uses TRBV7-9 with TRBJ2-4; 8 nucleotides agree with TRBD1. Germline assignment: CDR1 SEHNR and CDR2 FQNEAQ (reference sequence). The J segment lost 8 bases and the V segment lost 5 bases, leaving 5 bases of the junction unmatched. The CDR3 spans 13 residues. CDR3 protein: CASSHRGADIQYF. Here the CDR3 DNA reads TGTGCCAGCAGCCACAGGGGGGCAGACATTCAGTACTTC.

The genes are TRBV12-3 or TRBV12-4 and TRBJ2-5; D is undetermined. Trimming took 6 bases from V and 3 from J, leaving 11 bases between them. The CDR3 totals 13 residues. The CDR3 is CASSSRIEETQYF. The CDR3 DNA reads as TGTGCCAGCAGCTCGAGGATTGAAGAGACCCAGTACTTC.

The J gene is TRBJ2-7, the V gene TRBV7-6; 7 bases are a match to TRBD1. In germline, CDR1 is SGHVS, CDR2 FNYEAQ. Trimming removed 4 bases from V and 7 bases from J; junction bases left unmatched: 10. The CDR3 consists of 14 residues. CDR3 region: CASSSEGAKGEQYF. The CDR3 DNA reads TGTGCCAGCAGCTCAGAGGGGGCCAAAGGGGAGCAGTACTTC.

The chain is built from TRBV18 and TRBJ1-5; TRBD1 aligns across 9 bases. Germline-derived CDR1 and CDR2 are KGHSH and LQKENI. V was pared by 1 base and J by 7 bases, with 11 bases of the junction left unmatched. The CDR3 consists of 17 residues. Written as DNA, the CDR3 is TGTGCCAGCTCACCACGAACAGGGGGCCTGGAGAACCAGCCCCAGCATTTT. Its protein product is CASSPRTGGLENQPQHF.

This clone occurred a few times. V and J are TRBV27 and TRBJ1-6; the D gene is possibly TRBD1 (6 bases). The germline CDR1 and CDR2 sequences are MNHEY and SMNVEV (reference sequence). V lost 5 bases to trimming and J lost 2 bases, with 13 bases between them. The CDR3 consists of 16 residues. The CDR3 DNA sequence: TGTGCCAGCAGTCCGAACAGGGTGACCTATAATTCACCCCTCCACTTT. This codes for CASSPNRVTYNSPLHF.

The chain has TRBV28 and TRBJ1-1; no clear D gene. This CDR3 has 13 residues. Trimming shortened V by 2 bases and J by 3 bases, and 7 bases separated the two germline ends. Germline CDR1 is MDHEN and CDR2 is SYDVKM. The CDR3 sequence is CASSLGSYTEAFF. The CDR3 nucleotides read TGTGCCAGCAGTTTAGGCAGTTACACTGAAGCTTTCTTT.

The genes are TRBV28 and TRBJ1-3; D might be TRBD1 (5 bases). The CDR3 is 16 amino acids. V was pared by 7 bases and J by 2 bases, with 18 bases between. Germline assignment: CDR1 MDHEN and CDR2 SYDVKM. The CDR3 nucleotides are TGTGCCAGCACCAACGGAGGGAGGGGTACTGGAAACACCATATATTTT. It is translated as CASTNGGRGTGNTIYF.

This chain links TRBV2 with TRBJ2-7; 9 bases align to TRBD1. Germline CDR1 and CDR2: SNHLY and FYNNEI. V lost 6 bases to trimming and J lost 3 bases; unmatched junction nucleotides: 3. This CDR3 has 13 amino acids. The CDR3 spells CASSLTGGYEQYF. The DNA of the CDR3 is TGTGCCAGCAGCCTGACAGGGGGCTACGAGCAGTACTTC.